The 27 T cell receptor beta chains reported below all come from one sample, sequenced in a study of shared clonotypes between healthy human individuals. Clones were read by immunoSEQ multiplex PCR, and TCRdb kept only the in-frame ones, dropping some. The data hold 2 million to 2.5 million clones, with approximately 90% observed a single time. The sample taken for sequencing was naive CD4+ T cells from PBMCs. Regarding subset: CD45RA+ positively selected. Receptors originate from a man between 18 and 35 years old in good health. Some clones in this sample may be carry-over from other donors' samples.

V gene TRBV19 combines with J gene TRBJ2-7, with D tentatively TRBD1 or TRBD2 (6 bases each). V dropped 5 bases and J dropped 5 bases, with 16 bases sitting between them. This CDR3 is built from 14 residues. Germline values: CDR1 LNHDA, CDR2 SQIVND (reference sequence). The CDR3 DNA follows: TGTGCCAGTAGTCGCACAGGGACTGCGGACGAGCAGTACTTC. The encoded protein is CASSRTGTADEQYF.

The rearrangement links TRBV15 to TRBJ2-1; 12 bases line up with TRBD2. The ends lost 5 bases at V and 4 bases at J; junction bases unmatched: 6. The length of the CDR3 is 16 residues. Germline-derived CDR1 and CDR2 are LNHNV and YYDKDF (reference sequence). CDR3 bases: TGTGCCACCAGCGGTTCGACTAGCGGGAGATACAATGAGCAGTTCTTC. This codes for CATSGSTSGRYNEQFF.

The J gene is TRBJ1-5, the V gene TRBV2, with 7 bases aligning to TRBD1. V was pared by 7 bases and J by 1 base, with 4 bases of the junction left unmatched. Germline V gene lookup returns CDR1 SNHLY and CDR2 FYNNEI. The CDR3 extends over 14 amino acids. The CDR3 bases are TGTGCCAGCATGGAGGACAGGAGCAATCAGCCCCAGCATTTT. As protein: CASMEDRSNQPQHF.

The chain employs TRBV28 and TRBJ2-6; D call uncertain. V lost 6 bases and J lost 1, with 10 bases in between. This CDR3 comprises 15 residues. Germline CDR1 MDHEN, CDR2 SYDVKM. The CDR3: CASRSRNSGANVLTF. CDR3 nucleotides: TGTGCCAGCAGGTCCAGAAATTCTGGGGCCAACGTCCTGACTTTC.

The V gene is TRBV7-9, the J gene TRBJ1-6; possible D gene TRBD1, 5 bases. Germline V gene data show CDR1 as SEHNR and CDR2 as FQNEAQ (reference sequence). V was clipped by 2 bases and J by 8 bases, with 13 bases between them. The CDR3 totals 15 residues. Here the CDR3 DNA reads TGTGCCAGCAGCTTACATACTGGGGCAGATTCACCCCTCCACTTT. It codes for CASSLHTGADSPLHF.

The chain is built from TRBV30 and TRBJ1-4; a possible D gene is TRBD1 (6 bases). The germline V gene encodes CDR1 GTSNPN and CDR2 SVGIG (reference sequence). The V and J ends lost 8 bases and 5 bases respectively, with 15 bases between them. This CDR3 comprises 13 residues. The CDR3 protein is CASGGGYNEKLFF. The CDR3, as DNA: TGTGCCAGCGGAGGGGGTTACAATGAAAAACTGTTTTTT.

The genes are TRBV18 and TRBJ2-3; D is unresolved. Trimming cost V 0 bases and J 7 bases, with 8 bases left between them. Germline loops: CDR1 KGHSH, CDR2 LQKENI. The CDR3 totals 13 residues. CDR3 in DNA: TGTGCCAGCTCACCACCGATGAAAAATACGCAGTATTTT. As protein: CASSPPMKNTQYF.

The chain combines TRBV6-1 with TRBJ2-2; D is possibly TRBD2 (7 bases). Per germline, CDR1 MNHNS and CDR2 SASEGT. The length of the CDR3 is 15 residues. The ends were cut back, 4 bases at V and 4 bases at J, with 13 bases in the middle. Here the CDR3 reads CASSVGGGTTGELFF. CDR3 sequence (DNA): TGTGCCAGCAGTGTAGGGGGGGGTACCACCGGGGAGCTGTTTTTT.

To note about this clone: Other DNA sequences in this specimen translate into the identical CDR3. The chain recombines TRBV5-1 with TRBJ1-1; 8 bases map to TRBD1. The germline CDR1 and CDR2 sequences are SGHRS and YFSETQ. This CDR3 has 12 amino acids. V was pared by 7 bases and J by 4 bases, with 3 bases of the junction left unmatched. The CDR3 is CASRTGGTEAFF. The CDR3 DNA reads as TGCGCCAGCCGTACAGGGGGCACTGAAGCTTTCTTT.

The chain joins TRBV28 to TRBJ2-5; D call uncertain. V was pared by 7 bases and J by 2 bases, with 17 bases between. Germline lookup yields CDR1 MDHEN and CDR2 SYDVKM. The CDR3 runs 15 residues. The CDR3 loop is CASIRFRTDQETQYF. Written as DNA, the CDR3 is TGTGCCAGCATAAGGTTCCGGACCGATCAAGAGACCCAGTACTTC.

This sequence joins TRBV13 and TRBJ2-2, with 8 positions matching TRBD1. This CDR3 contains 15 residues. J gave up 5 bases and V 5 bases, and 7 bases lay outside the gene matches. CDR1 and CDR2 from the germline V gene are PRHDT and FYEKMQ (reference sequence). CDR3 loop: CASSPRDRRTGELFF. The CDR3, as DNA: TGTGCCAGCAGCCCCCGGGACAGGAGAACCGGGGAGCTGTTTTTT.

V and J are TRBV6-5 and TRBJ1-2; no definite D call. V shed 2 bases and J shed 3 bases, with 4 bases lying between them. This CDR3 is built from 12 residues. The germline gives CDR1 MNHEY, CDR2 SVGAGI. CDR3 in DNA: TGTGCCAGCAGTTACGAATACTATGGCTACACCTTC. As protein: CASSYEYYGYTF.

CDR3 DNA: TGTGCCAGCAGTTTTGGGTCCGAAGCTTTCTTT. It encodes CASSFGSEAFF. The chain employs TRBV28 and TRBJ1-1; D unresolved. CDR1 is MDHEN and CDR2 is SYDVKM in the germline V gene. The CDR3 contains 11 residues. V was trimmed by 3 bases and J by 8 bases, leaving 7 bases between them. The entire variable domain, with the rest obtained from reference TRBV28 and TRBJ1-1, is as follows: DVKVTQSSRYLVKRTGEKVFLECVQDMDHENMFWYRQDPGLGLRLIYFSYDVKMKEKGDIPEGYSVSREKKERFSLILESASTNQTSMYLCASSFGSEAFFGQGTRLTVV.

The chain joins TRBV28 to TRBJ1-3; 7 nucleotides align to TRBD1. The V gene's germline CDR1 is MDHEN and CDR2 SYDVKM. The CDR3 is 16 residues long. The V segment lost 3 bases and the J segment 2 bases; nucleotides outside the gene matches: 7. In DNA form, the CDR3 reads TGTGCCAGCAGTTTTGAGACAGGGTCCCCTGGAAACACCATATATTTT. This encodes CASSFETGSPGNTIYF.

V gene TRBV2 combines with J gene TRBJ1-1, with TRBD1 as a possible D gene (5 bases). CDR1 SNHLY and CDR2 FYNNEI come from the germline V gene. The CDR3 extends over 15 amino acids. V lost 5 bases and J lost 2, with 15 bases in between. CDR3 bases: TGTGCCAGCAGTCAAACCGGGACGGCTAACACTGAAGCTTTCTTT. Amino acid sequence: CASSQTGTANTEAFF.

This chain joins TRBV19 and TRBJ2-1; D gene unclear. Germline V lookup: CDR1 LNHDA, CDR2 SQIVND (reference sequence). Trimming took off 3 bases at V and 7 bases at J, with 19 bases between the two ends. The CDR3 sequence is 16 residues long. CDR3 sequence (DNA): TGTGCCAGTAGTATCTTCTTACCACCACTGGGTAATGAGCAGTTCTTC. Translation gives CASSIFLPPLGNEQFF.

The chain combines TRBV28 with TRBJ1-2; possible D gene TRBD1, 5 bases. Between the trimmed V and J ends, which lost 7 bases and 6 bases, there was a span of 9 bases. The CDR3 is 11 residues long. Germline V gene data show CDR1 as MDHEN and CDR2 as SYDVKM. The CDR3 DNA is TGTGCCAGCAACAGACAGCATGGCTACACCTTC. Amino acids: CASNRQHGYTF.

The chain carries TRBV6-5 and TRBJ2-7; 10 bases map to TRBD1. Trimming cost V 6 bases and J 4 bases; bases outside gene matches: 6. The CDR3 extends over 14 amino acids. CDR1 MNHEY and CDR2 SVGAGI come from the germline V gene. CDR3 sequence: CASSLTGGRYEQYF. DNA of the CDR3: TGTGCCAGCAGCCTGACAGGGGGCAGATACGAGCAGTACTTC.

The CDR3 reads CASRIYFGTSGGNEQFF. CDR3 nucleotides: TGCGCCAGCAGAATTTACTTCGGGACTAGCGGGGGGAATGAGCAGTTCTTC. The chain recombines TRBV5-1 with TRBJ2-1; TRBD2 aligns across 15 bases. The V gene end was trimmed by 5 bases and the J gene end by 7 bases; junction bases not matched to a gene: 10. Per germline, CDR1 SGHRS and CDR2 YFSETQ. CDR3 length equals 17 residues.

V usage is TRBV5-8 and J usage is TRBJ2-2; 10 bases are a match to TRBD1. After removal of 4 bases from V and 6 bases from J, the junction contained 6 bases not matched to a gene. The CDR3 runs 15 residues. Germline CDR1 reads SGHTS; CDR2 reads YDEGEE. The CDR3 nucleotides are TGTGCCAGCAGCCGAGACAGGGGGCGGTCCGGGGAGCTGTTTTTT. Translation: CASSRDRGRSGELFF.

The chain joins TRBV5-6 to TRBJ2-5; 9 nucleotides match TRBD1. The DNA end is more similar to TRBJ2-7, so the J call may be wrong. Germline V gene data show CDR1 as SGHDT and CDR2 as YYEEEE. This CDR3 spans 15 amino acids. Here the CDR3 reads CASSFTGTGRYEQYF. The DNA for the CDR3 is TGTGCCAGCAGCTTTACCGGGACAGGGCGGTACGAGCAGTACTTC.

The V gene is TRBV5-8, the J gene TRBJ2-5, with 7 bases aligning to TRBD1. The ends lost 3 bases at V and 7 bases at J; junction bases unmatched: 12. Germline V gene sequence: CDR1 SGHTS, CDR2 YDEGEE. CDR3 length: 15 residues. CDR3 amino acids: CASSSGQTASGTQYF. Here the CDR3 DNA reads TGTGCCAGCAGCTCGGGACAGACCGCCTCAGGGACCCAGTACTTC.

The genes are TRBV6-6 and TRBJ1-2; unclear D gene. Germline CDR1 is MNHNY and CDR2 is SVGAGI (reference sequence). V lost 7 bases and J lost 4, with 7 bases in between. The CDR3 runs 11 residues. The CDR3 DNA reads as TGTGCCAGCACCGGCCTCTATGGCTACACCTTC. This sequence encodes CASTGLYGYTF.

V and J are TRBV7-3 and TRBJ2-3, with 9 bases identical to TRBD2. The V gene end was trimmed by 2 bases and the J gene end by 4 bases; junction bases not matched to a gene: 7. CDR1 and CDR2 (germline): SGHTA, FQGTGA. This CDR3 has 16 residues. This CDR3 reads CASSLFGLAIADTQYF. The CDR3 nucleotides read TGTGCCAGCAGCTTATTCGGACTAGCGATCGCAGATACGCAGTATTTT.

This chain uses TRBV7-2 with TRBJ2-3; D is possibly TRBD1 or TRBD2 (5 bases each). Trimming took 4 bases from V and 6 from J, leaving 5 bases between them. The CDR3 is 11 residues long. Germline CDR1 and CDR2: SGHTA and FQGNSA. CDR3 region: CASSWGDTQYF. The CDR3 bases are TGTGCCAGCAGCTGGGGGGATACGCAGTATTTT.

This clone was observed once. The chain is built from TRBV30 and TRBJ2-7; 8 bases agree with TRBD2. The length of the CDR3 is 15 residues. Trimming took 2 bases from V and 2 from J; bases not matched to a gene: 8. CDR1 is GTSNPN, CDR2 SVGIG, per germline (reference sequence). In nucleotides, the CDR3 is TGTGCCTGGAGTCTAATGACTAGCGCTGCCTACGAGCAGTACTTC. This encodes CAWSLMTSAAYEQYF.

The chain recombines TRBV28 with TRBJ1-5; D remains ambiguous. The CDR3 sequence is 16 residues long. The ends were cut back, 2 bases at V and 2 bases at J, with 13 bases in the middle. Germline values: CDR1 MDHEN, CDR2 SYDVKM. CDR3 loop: CASSLIYGLGNQPQHF. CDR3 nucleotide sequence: TGTGCCAGCAGTTTAATATACGGGCTTGGCAATCAGCCCCAGCATTTT.